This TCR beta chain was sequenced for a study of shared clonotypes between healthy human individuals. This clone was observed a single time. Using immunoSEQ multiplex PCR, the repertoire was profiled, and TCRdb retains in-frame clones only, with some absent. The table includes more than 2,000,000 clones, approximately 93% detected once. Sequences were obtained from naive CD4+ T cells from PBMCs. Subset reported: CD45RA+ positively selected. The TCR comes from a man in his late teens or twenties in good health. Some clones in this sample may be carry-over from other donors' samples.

Here the CDR3 reads CAWTPSSYNEQFF. CDR3 bases: TGTGCCTGGACCCCTAGCTCCTACAATGAGCAGTTCTTC. J is TRBJ2-1 and V is TRBV30; D not certain. The germline V gene has CDR1 GTSNPN and CDR2 SVGIG (reference sequence). Between the trimmed V and J ends, which lost 4 bases and 0 bases, there was a span of 7 bases. This CDR3 is 13 amino acids long. Full variable domain (rest looked up from reference TRBV30 and TRBJ2-1): SQTIHQWPATLVQPVGSPLSLECTVEGTSNPNLYWYRQAAGRGLQLLFYSVGIGQISSEVPQNLSASRPQDRQFILSSKKLLLSDSGFYLCAWTPSSYNEQFFGPGTRLTVL.